This entry is about one TCR beta chain. Its cognate antigen is unknown. Here immunoSEQ multiplex PCR was the method, and the copy in TCRdb shows in-frame clones only, minus some. The sample records around 88,000 clones, 80% being singletons. The sample comes from a study of memory CD4+ T cells and cytomegalovirus serostatus. Points from the study as a whole: Suggested: most of the CMV-linked TCR signature lies in CD4+ memory cells. About 40% of the roughly 150 known CMV-associated TCRbeta sequences appeared in CD4+ memory.

Single viable CD3+CD4+CD8-CD45RO+ cells were sorted as the memory CD4+ T cells. This receptor was obtained from an adult in good health and CMV-seropositive. Sequenced material: memory CD4+ T cells from blood.

CDR3 residues: CASSPPGGGTYTQYF. The CDR3 bases are TGTGCCAGCAGTCCCCCGGGGGGCGGGACATATACGCAGTATTTT. The chain links TRBV28 to TRBJ2-3, with D maybe TRBD2 (7 bases). The V and J ends lost 5 bases and 7 bases respectively, with 19 bases between them. The CDR3 covers 15 residues. CDR1 and CDR2 (germline): MDHEN, SYDVKM.